This record looks at one TCR beta chain sequence and its context. Antigen unknown. This sample is part of a study of shared clonotypes between healthy human individuals. Study in general: Donors, aged 18 to 49, were a couple of women and a few men. General study findings and limits: Clonotype sharing among donors was thought likely to change with sequencing depth.

Sequenced by immunoSEQ multiplex PCR; TCRdb stores in-frame clones only, minus some. Of about 480,000 clones in the sample, 75% to 80% were seen once. The sequenced sample consisted of PBMCs. This TCR derives from a woman aged 40 to 50 in good health. Some clones in this sample may be carry-over from other donors' samples.

The CDR3 region is CATSADRSEIRGYTF. CDR3 coding DNA: TGTGCCACCAGCGCGGACAGGTCGGAGATTCGTGGCTACACCTTC. J is TRBJ1-2 and V is TRBV15; TRBD1 aligns across 7 bases. Per germline, CDR1 LNHNV and CDR2 YYDKDF (reference sequence). Germline trimming cut 5 bases from V and 7 bases from J; bases unmatched to any gene: 13. This CDR3 comprises 15 residues.